Sequencing of this T cell receptor beta chain was carried out in a study of blood T cell repertoires in COVID-19. Study at large: Sources were T cells, B-cell-depleted T cells, or PBMCs; the material itself was cDNA or gDNA.

Study processing details: Counts of nucleated cells, estimated from reference gene primer amplification, were obtained. Libraries were prepared by immunoSEQ multiplex PCR; TCRdb keeps only in-frame clonotypes and omits some of them. The V and J calls and clone size come from that table; D and trimming were worked out from the DNA. The data hold approximately 260,000 clones, with 80% to 85% observed a single time. Cohort 3 donors counted as recovered after two negative PCRs, clearance, or resolved symptoms. The germline V gene has CDR1 KGHSH and CDR2 LQKENI. Trimming stripped 7 bases from V and 2 bases from J, with 11 bases between. The CDR3 consists of 14 residues.

What was sequenced was PBMCs or T cells enriched from blood (not recorded which). The sequence was obtained from a man between 45 and 60 years old who had recovered from COVID-19. This chain uses TRBV18 with TRBJ2-2; D perhaps matches TRBD1 (6 bases). CDR3 DNA: TGTGCCAGCTTCCGGACAGACAACACCGGGGAGCTGTTTTTT. Residues: CASFRTDNTGELFF.